These 28 T cell receptor beta chains were sequenced from one sample in a study of cytomegalovirus exposure and HLA in healthy donors. Generated by immunoSEQ multiplex PCR, the TCRdb table keeps only in-frame clones and is missing some. The sample lists under 85,000 clones; 85% to 95% were seen once. Sequencing was done on a sample of PBMCs. Source of these receptors: a young man in good health and CMV-seropositive.

V gene TRBV18 combines with J gene TRBJ2-1; D is undetermined. From germline, CDR1 is KGHSH and CDR2 LQKENI. The CDR3 sequence is 14 residues long. V was cut by 5 bases and J by 4 bases, with 12 bases left in between. CDR3 in DNA: TGTGCCAGCTCAGCCCCGGTTACTTACAATGAGCAGTTCTTC. It encodes CASSAPVTYNEQFF.

V is TRBV18 and J is TRBJ2-2; tentative D call: TRBD1 (5 bases). CDR1 and CDR2 (germline): KGHSH, LQKENI. Trimming removed 2 bases from V and 2 bases from J, with 12 bases in between. The CDR3 loop spans 16 amino acids. The CDR3 DNA sequence: TGTGCCAGCTCACCAGCCAGGGTGGGAAACACCGGGGAGCTGTTTTTT. Translated, it gives CASSPARVGNTGELFF.

J is TRBJ2-1 and V is TRBV11-3, with 8 nucleotides matching TRBD2. The V gene end was trimmed by 5 bases and the J gene end by 7 bases; junction bases not matched to a gene: 19. This CDR3 contains 18 residues. Per the germline V gene, CDR1 is SGHNT and CDR2 is YENEEA. In DNA, the CDR3 is TGTGCCAGCAGCCCCCGGGGGGGCGGGAGGACCCAAGGGAATGAGCAGTTCTTC. It translates to CASSPRGGGRTQGNEQFF.

V is TRBV19 and J is TRBJ2-4; D possibly corresponds to TRBD2 (5 bases). The CDR3 contains 16 residues. Germline values: CDR1 LNHDA, CDR2 SQIVND (reference sequence). V lost 5 bases, J lost 1 base, and 15 bases lay in between. The CDR3 reads CASSLGRKLAKNIQYF. The CDR3 DNA reads TGTGCCAGTAGTTTAGGGAGAAAGTTGGCCAAAAACATTCAGTACTTC.

This chain joins TRBV28 and TRBJ2-7, with TRBD2 as a possible D gene (5 bases). The CDR3 is 15 amino acids. V shed 6 bases and J shed 0 bases, with 15 bases lying between them. Germline V gives CDR1 MDHEN, CDR2 SYDVKM. CDR3 sequence (DNA): TGTGCCAGCAGCCCACGGGGATGGAGCTCCTACGAGCAGTACTTC. It yields the protein CASSPRGWSSYEQYF.

The genes are TRBV2 and TRBJ2-6; 11 nucleotides align to TRBD1. CDR3 length: 18 residues. J lost 0 bases, V lost 5 bases, and 6 bases had no gene match. The V gene's germline CDR1 is SNHLY and CDR2 FYNNEI. The CDR3 loop reads CASSYGQGAASGANVLTF. CDR3 coding DNA: TGTGCCAGCAGTTACGGACAGGGGGCAGCCTCTGGGGCCAACGTCCTGACTTTC.

The chain recombines TRBV5-1 with TRBJ1-2, with 9 positions matching TRBD1. Per germline, CDR1 SGHRS and CDR2 YFSETQ. The CDR3 covers 12 residues. Trimming at V came to 4 bases and at J to 8 bases, leaving 3 bases not matched to a gene. This CDR3 reads CASSKDRGGYTF. The CDR3 DNA reads as TGCGCCAGCAGCAAGGACAGGGGAGGCTACACCTTC. The full variable domain, with the rest looked up from reference TRBV5-1 and TRBJ1-2, is KAGVTQTPRYLIKTRGQQVTLSCSPISGHRSVSWYQQTPGQGLQFLFEYFSETQRNKGNFPGRFSGRQFSNSRSEMNVSTLELGDSALYLCASSKDRGGYTFGSGTRLTVV.

This rearrangement joins TRBV5-1 to TRBJ1-4; perhaps TRBD1 as D (5 bases). Germline lookup yields CDR1 SGHRS and CDR2 YFSETQ. V was clipped by 7 bases and J by 5 bases, with 18 bases between them. The CDR3 has 15 amino acids. DNA of the CDR3: TGCGCCAGCCGGCCCGACAGCGTAGGGAATGAAAAACTGTTTTTT. This translates into CASRPDSVGNEKLFF.

CDR3 sequence: CASSLAGSSWYEQYF. DNA of the CDR3: TGTGCCAGCAGTTTGGCAGGTTCTTCGTGGTACGAGCAGTACTTC. The V call is TRBV27, the J call TRBJ2-7; D unresolved. CDR1 is MNHEY and CDR2 is SMNVEV in the germline V gene (reference sequence). Trimming removed 3 bases at V and 4 bases at J, with 16 bases between. The CDR3 totals 15 residues.

This chain joins TRBV20-1 and TRBJ2-7, with D hard to call. CDR3 size: 11 residues. The germline V gene encodes CDR1 DFQATT and CDR2 SNEGSKA (reference sequence). Trimming removed 5 bases from V and 2 bases from J, with 7 bases in between. The CDR3 bases are TGCAGTGCTGAGAGAACCTACGAGCAGTACTTC. Its protein is CSAERTYEQYF.

This sequence joins TRBV19 and TRBJ2-1, with TRBD2 identical over 7 bases. Germline CDR1 reads LNHDA; CDR2 reads SQIVND (reference sequence). The trim removed 0 bases at V and 4 bases at J, leaving 9 bases unmatched. The length of the CDR3 is 17 residues. This CDR3 reads CASSIEIGTTTYNEQFF. CDR3 nucleotides: TGTGCCAGTAGTATAGAAATCGGGACTACCACTTACAATGAGCAGTTCTTC. Full variable domain (missing parts from reference TRBV19 and TRBJ2-1): DGGITQSPKYLFRKEGQNVTLSCEQNLNHDAMYWYRQDPGQGLRLIYYSQIVNDFQKGDIAEGYSVSREKKESFPLTVTSAQKNPTAFYLCASSIEIGTTTYNEQFFGPGTRLTVL.

This chain connects TRBV5-4 to TRBJ2-1; D is possibly TRBD2 (6 bases). Germline loops: CDR1 SGHNT, CDR2 YYREEE (reference sequence). CDR3 length equals 17 residues. The V gene lost 3 bases and the J gene lost 7 bases, with 23 bases spanning the gap. The CDR3 loop is CASSSPPQGLLINEQFF. Written as DNA, the CDR3 is TGTGCCAGCAGCTCCCCCCCCCAGGGACTCTTAATTAATGAGCAGTTCTTC. The full variable domain, with the rest looked up from reference TRBV5-4 and TRBJ2-1, is ETGVTQSPTHLIKTRGQQVTLRCSSQSGHNTVSWYQQALGQGPQFIFQYYREEENGRGNFPPRFSGLQFPNYSSELNVNALELDDSALYLCASSSPPQGLLINEQFFGPGTRLTVL.

V usage is TRBV7-2 and J usage is TRBJ2-1; TRBD1 agrees at 8 bases. V was pared by 3 bases and J by 7 bases, with 8 bases of the junction left unmatched. CDR3 length equals 15 residues. CDR1 and CDR2 (germline): SGHTA, FQGNSA. CDR3 sequence (DNA): TGTGCCAGCAGCTTGGGACAGGCGGGATTAAATGAGCAGTTCTTC. Protein sequence: CASSLGQAGLNEQFF.

The chain recombines TRBV27 with TRBJ2-7, with TRBD1 matching over 8 bases. The CDR3 contains 16 residues. CDR1 MNHEY and CDR2 SMNVEV come from the germline V gene (reference sequence). Trimming cost V 3 bases and J 3 bases; bases outside gene matches: 10. The DNA of the CDR3 is TGTGCCAGCAGTTTGGCCGGGACAGGCCTTTTCTACGAGCAGTACTTC. As protein: CASSLAGTGLFYEQYF.

A note on this clone: The germline gene is not matched at one end of the junction; a read error may be the cause. The chain carries TRBV7-7 and TRBJ2-7; D is perhaps TRBD2 (5 bases). CDR1 and CDR2 (germline): SSHAT, FNYEAQ (reference sequence). The CDR3 is made up of 14 amino acids. This CDR3 reads CASSLSGSGYEQYF. CDR3 nucleotide sequence: TGTGCTAGCAGCTTAAGCGGAAGCGGCTACGAGCAGTACTTC.

The chain links TRBV29-1 to TRBJ2-3; no definite D call. V lost 4 bases, J lost 0 bases, and 8 bases lay in between. The CDR3 contains 13 residues. In germline, CDR1 is SQVTM, CDR2 ANQGSEA. CDR3 in amino acids: CSVGAESTDTQYF. The CDR3 DNA reads as TGCAGCGTTGGCGCGGAAAGCACAGATACGCAGTATTTT.

The table lists this clone with a count of one. The CDR3 DNA follows: TGTGCCAGCAGCCAAGTAGGGACTAGCGGTTACAATGAGCAGTTCTTC. Protein product: CASSQVGTSGYNEQFF. V is TRBV4-2 and J is TRBJ2-1, with 11 bases aligning to TRBD2. The V gene's germline CDR1 is LGHNA and CDR2 YNFKEQ. This CDR3 has 16 amino acids. V lost 1 base, J lost 4 bases, and 3 bases stayed unmatched.

This clone was detected only once. V is TRBV5-6 and J is TRBJ1-2; 7 positions agree with TRBD1. Per the germline V gene, CDR1 is SGHDT and CDR2 is YYEEEE. This CDR3 comprises 17 residues. Trimming cost V 1 base and J 4 bases; bases outside gene matches: 13. The CDR3 sequence: CASSLRFEGAPVYGYTF. The CDR3 nucleotides are TGTGCCAGCAGCTTGCGTTTCGAGGGGGCGCCAGTCTATGGCTACACCTTC.

CDR3 DNA: TGTGCCAGCAGCTTGGAGGGCAGGGCCTACAATGAGCAGTTCTTC. Residues: CASSLEGRAYNEQFF. This chain connects TRBV5-4 to TRBJ2-1; tentatively, D is TRBD1 (5 bases). Looked up from germline, CDR1 is SGHNT and CDR2 is YYREEE (reference sequence). The CDR3 spans 15 residues. V lost 0 bases and J 2 bases, leaving 9 bases between the germline ends.

The chain couples TRBV30 to TRBJ2-5, with 8 nucleotides matching TRBD1. V gave up 3 bases and J gave up 5 bases; unmatched junction bases: 11. This CDR3 has 15 residues. Germline V gene data show CDR1 as GTSNPN and CDR2 as SVGIG (reference sequence). The CDR3 region is CAWRYAGGFVETQYF. Here the CDR3 DNA reads TGTGCCTGGAGATACGCAGGGGGCTTCGTTGAGACCCAGTACTTC.

This sequence joins TRBV4-1 and TRBJ1-3; D uncertain. The CDR3 consists of 16 residues. Germline-derived CDR1 and CDR2 are MGHRA and YSYEKL. V was trimmed by 1 base and J by 0 bases, leaving 10 bases between them. CDR3 nucleotides: TGCGCCAGCAGCCAAGGGGCTCTTAGCTCTGGAAACACCATATATTTT. It encodes CASSQGALSSGNTIYF.

This clone was found once. The V gene is TRBV2, the J gene TRBJ2-1, with a weak D call TRBD1 (5 bases). The CDR3 contains 11 residues. CDR1 SNHLY and CDR2 FYNNEI come from the germline V gene. Trimming removed 9 bases from V and 8 bases from J, with 11 bases in between. The CDR3 loop is CARELGDEQFF. The CDR3 DNA reads TGTGCCAGAGAGTTAGGGGATGAGCAGTTCTTC.

This rearrangement joins TRBV5-4 to TRBJ2-6; 7 bases are a match to TRBD2. The CDR3 has 14 amino acids. V dropped 7 bases and J dropped 2; count of bases not matched to a gene: 3. CDR1 and CDR2 from the germline V gene are SGHNT and YYREEE (reference sequence). The CDR3 DNA is TGTGCCAGCTGGAGCGGGGCTGGGGCCAACGTCCTGACTTTC. It codes for CASWSGAGANVLTF.

The V gene is TRBV7-9, the J gene TRBJ1-2; a weak D match, TRBD1 (6 bases). With 0 bases removed from V and 7 bases from J, the gap between germline ends came to 12 bases. Germline values: CDR1 SEHNR, CDR2 FQNEAQ (reference sequence). This CDR3 has 14 amino acids. CDR3 nucleotide sequence: TGTGCCAGCAGCTTAGCCCTGACAGGTCTTGGCTACACCTTC. Translating gives CASSLALTGLGYTF.

This sequence joins TRBV2 and TRBJ2-5, with TRBD1 matching over 8 bases. Germline values: CDR1 SNHLY, CDR2 FYNNEI. The CDR3 spans 14 residues. The junction had 10 bases not matched to a gene; V was cut back by 6 bases and J by 7 bases. The CDR3 DNA reads TGTGCCAGCAGAGTAGAGACAGGACAGGGGACCCAGTACTTC. It specifies CASRVETGQGTQYF.

The chain couples TRBV28 to TRBJ1-5; 9 bases match TRBD1. V was clipped by 1 base and J by 0 bases; unmatched bases: 7. Germline V gives CDR1 MDHEN, CDR2 SYDVKM. The CDR3 runs 18 residues. CDR3 coding DNA: TGTGCCAGCAGTTTATCACCGGGACAGGGATATAGCAATCAGCCCCAGCATTTT. Protein sequence: CASSLSPGQGYSNQPQHF.

J is TRBJ2-7 and V is TRBV30, with 10 bases lining up with TRBD1. J was trimmed by 7 bases and V by 2 bases; bases with no gene match: 5. This CDR3 spans 13 amino acids. Germline CDR1 GTSNPN, CDR2 SVGIG (reference sequence). The CDR3 sequence: CAWSQRTGGEQYF. CDR3 nucleotides: TGTGCCTGGAGTCAACGGACAGGGGGTGAGCAGTACTTC.

V and J are TRBV5-5 and TRBJ1-2; 9 bases are shared with TRBD1. The germline V gene encodes CDR1 SGHKS and CDR2 YYEKEE (reference sequence). The J segment lost 7 bases and the V segment lost 4 bases, leaving 14 bases of the junction unmatched. The CDR3 is made up of 16 amino acids. As DNA, the CDR3 is TGTGCCAGCAGCGTACAGGGGGCACCCAACCGGGGTGGCTACACCTTC. Its translation: CASSVQGAPNRGGYTF.